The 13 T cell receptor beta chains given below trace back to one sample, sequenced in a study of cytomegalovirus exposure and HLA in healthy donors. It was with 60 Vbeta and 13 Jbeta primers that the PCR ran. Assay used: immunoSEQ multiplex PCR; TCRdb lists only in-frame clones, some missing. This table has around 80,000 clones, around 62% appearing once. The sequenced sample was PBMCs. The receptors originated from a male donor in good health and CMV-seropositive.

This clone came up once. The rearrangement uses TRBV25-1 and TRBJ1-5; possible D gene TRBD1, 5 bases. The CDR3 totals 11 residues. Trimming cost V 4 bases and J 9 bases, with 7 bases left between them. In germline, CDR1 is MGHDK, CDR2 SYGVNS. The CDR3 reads CASSGGGPQHF. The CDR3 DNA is TGTGCCAGCAGTGGGGGGGGGCCCCAGCATTTT.

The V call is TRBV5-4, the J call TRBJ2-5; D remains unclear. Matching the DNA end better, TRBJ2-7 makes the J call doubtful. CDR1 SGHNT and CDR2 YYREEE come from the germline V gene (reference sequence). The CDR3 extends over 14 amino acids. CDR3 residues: CASSLVSSSYEQYF. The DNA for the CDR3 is TGTGCCAGCAGCTTGGTCTCGAGCTCCTACGAGCAGTACTTC.

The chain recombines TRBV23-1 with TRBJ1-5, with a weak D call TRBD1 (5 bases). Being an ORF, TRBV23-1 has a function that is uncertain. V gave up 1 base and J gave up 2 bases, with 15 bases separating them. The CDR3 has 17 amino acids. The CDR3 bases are TGCGCCAGCAGTCAATTAGTTAGGGGCTGGGGCAATCAGCCCCAGCATTTT. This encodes CASSQLVRGWGNQPQHF.

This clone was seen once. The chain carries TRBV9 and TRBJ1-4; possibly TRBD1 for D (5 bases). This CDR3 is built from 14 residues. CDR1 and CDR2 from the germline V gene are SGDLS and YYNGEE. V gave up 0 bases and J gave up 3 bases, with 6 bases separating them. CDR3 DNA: TGTGCCAGCAGCGTAGAAGGGGCTAATGAAAAACTGTTTTTT. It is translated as CASSVEGANEKLFF.

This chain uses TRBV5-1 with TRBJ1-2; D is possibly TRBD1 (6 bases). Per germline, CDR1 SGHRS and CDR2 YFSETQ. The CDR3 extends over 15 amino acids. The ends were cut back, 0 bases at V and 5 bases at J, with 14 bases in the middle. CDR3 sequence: CASSLGGGRSYGYTF. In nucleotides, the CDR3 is TGCGCCAGCAGCTTGGGAGGGGGACGCAGTTATGGCTACACCTTC.

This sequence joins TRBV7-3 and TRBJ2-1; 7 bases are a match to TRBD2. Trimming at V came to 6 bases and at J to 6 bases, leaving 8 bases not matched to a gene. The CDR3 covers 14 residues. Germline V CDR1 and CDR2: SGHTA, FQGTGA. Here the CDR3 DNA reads TGTGCCAGCAGTCCCTTTGCTAGCGGCAATGAGCAGTTCTTC. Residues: CASSPFASGNEQFF.

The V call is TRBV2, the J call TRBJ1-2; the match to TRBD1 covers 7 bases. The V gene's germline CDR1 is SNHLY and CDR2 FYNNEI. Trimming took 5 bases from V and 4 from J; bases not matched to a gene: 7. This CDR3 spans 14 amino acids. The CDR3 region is CASSKLTGTYGYTF. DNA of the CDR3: TGTGCCAGCAGTAAGCTGACAGGGACCTATGGCTACACCTTC.

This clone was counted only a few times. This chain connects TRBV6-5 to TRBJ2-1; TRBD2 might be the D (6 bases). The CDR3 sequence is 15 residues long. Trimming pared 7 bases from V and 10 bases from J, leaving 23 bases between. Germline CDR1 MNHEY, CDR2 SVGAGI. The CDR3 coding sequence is TGTGCCAGCACCAACGGTCTAGATAGCGGAAGAGAGCAGTTCTTC. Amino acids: CASTNGLDSGREQFF.

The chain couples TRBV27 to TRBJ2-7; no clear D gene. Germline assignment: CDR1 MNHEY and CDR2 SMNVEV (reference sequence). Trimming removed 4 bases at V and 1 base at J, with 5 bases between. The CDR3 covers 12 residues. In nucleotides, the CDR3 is TGTGCCAGCAGTTCCCAGTCCTACGAGCAGTACTTC. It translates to CASSSQSYEQYF.

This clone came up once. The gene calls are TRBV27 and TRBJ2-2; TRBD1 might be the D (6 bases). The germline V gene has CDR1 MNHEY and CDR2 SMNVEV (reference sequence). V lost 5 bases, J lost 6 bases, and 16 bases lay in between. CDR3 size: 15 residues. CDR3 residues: CASSPRGLGAGELFF. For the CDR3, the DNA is TGTGCCAGCAGTCCTAGGGGGTTAGGGGCCGGGGAGCTGTTTTTT.

The CDR3 sequence is CASSLGTSGRETQYF. The CDR3 nucleotides read TGTGCCAGCAGCCTTGGGACTAGCGGGAGAGAGACCCAGTACTTC. The gene calls are TRBV7-8 and TRBJ2-5; TRBD2 matches 14 bases. The trim removed 5 bases at V and 4 bases at J, leaving 3 bases unmatched. This CDR3 contains 15 residues. In germline, CDR1 is SGHVS, CDR2 FQNEAQ.

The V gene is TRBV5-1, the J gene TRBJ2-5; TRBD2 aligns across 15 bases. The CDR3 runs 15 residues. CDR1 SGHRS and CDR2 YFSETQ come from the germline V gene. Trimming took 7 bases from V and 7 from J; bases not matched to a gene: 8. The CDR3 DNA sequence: TGCGCCAGCGCCGGGACTAGCGGGGGGAGACGGACCCAGTACTTC. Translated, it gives CASAGTSGGRRTQYF.

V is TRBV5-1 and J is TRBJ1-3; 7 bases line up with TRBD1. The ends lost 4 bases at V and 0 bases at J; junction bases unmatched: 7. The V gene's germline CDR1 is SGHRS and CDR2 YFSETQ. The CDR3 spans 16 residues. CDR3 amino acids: CASSMMGQSSGNTIYF. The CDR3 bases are TGCGCCAGCAGCATGATGGGACAGAGCTCTGGAAACACCATATATTTT.